This T cell receptor beta chain was sequenced in a study of cytomegalovirus exposure and HLA in healthy donors (dated by TCRdb to the late 2010s). Turning to the overall study: According to a later analysis, one platform produced both the 110 or so validation repertoires and the approximately 670 repertoires of the first cohort. The aim of the study was to test whether cataloging public T cell receptors could identify signatures of past pathogen exposure. Along with the approximately 670-subject first cohort, a separate validation cohort of around 110 different subjects was used. High-throughput TCR immunosequencing, statistical association of individual TCRs with disease status, and machine learning were combined to predict cytomegalovirus infection status. The paper as a whole reports these results and caveats: The authors suggested that the approach could potentially be extended to other disease states and immunological phenotypes. Across donors, most TCR sequences were observed very rarely, whereas some public TCRs were present in many individuals. In a later analysis, TCRs clustered in the first cohort were found to also tend to co-occur in the roughly 130 validation repertoires, with approximately 93% of cluster scores above 0. A few of the identified cytomegalovirus-associated TCR beta chains were confirmed in vitro to be specific for cytomegalovirus antigens. A later analysis lacked HLA typing for the validation cohort, so it scored co-occurrence in that cohort across all 130 or so repertoires. The study listed 164 TCR beta chains as associated with cytomegalovirus. Cytomegalovirus status was reported to be diagnosed by the classifier with high specificity and sensitivity in both the original and validation cohorts.

Inclusive of the bounding cysteine and phenylalanine, the CDR3 is 13 residues long. The CDR3 DNA has 39 bases and is translated from base 1. The V and J ends are trimmed by 2 bases and 1 base, leaving 5 bases between them. According to the germline V gene (reference sequence), CDR1 reads MNHNY and CDR2 reads SVGAGI. For this clone: Its antigen is unknown. No much larger clone is present one base from it, and per-base qualities are unavailable.

The donors belonged to the validation cohort of about 130 subjects, which was separate from the approximately 700-subject first cohort. Library prep was done by the immunoSEQ multiplex PCR assay. Regarding the original processing steps: To diagnose cytomegalovirus status from the catalog of TCR beta chain sequences, a statistical classification framework was built. TCRdb re-hosts the immuneACCESS table, in-frame sequences only. Its copies lack some clones; in the studies checked, an unresolved V gene accounts for under half of them, and the cause for the rest is not known. V, J and clone size are taken as reported in that table, and D and trimming were inferred from the DNA itself. The sample records approximately 120,000 clones, more than 70% of which are singletons. The ten largest clones capture roughly 2.2% of the sample.

The clonotype was recovered from a woman between 18 and 30 years old in good health and CMV-seronegative. Source material: PBMCs. The chain uses TRBV6-6 and TRBJ2-5; too little of a D gene remains to name it. The CDR3 corresponds to CASSYPSQETQYF. The DNA sequence reads TGTGCCAGCAGTTACCCCTCCCAAGAGACCCAGTACTTC.